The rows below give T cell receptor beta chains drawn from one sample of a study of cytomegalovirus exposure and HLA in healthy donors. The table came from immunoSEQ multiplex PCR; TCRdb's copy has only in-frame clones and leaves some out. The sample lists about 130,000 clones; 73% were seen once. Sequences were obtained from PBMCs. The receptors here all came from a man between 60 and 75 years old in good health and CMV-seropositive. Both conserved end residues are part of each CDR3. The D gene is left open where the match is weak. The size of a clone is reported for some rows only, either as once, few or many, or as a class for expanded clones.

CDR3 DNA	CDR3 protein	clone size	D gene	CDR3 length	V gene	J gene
TGTGCCAGTAAAACCGGGACAAGAAATCAGCCCCAGCATTTT	CASKTGTRNQPQHF	.	.	14	TRBV19	TRBJ1-5
TGTGCCAGCAGCCCGACAGGGACTGGGGCCAACGTCCTGACTTTC	CASSPTGTGANVLTF	.	TRBD1	15	TRBV7-3	TRBJ2-6
TGTGCCAGCAGCCGCGGACAGGGGGCTTTGAACACTGAAGCTTTCTTT	CASSRGQGALNTEAFF	.	TRBD1	16	TRBV5-4	TRBJ1-1
TGCGCCAGCAGCCCGGACAGAGGGGAGGAGACCCAGTACTTC	CASSPDRGEETQYF	.	.	14	TRBV5-1	TRBJ2-5
TGTGCCAGCAGTTACGGGCAGAACACTGAAGCTTTCTTT	CASSYGQNTEAFF	.	.	13	TRBV6-6	TRBJ1-1
TGTGCCACCGGCCGACTAGCGGGGTTGACAGATACGCAGTATTTT	CATGRLAGLTDTQYF	.	TRBD2	15	TRBV10-3	TRBJ2-3
TGTGCCAGCTCACCACCTGGCTCGAGGGAGCAGTACTTC	CASSPPGSREQYF	.	.	13	TRBV18	TRBJ2-7
TGTGCCAGCCGGTCGGGGAACACCGGGGAGCTGTTTTTT	CASRSGNTGELFF	once	.	13	TRBV7-9	TRBJ2-2
TGTGCCTGGGGGCTACAGGGGGCAGCCGGGGAGCTGTTTTTT	CAWGLQGAAGELFF	.	TRBD1	14	TRBV30	TRBJ2-2
TGTGCCAGCAGTGAAGAGGGGGTTAGGGAGACCCAGTACTTC	CASSEEGVRETQYF	.	.	14	TRBV6-1	TRBJ2-5
TGTGCCACCAGCAGAGCGGGGGGAACAGGTTCACCCCTCCACTTT	CATSRAGGTGSPLHF	.	.	15	TRBV15	TRBJ1-6
TGCGCCAGCAGCTTCGTCGCAGGGCAATATGGCTACACCTTC	CASSFVAGQYGYTF	.	.	14	TRBV5-1	TRBJ1-2
TGTGCCAGCAGCGAACTTCAGGGGGCGGCCTCACCCCTCCACTTT	CASSELQGAASPLHF	.	TRBD1	15	TRBV7-6	TRBJ1-6
TGTGCCAGCTCTCGCGGGGGGGCCAATGAGCAGTTCTTC	CASSRGGANEQFF	.	TRBD2	13	TRBV7-3	TRBJ2-1
TGTGCCAGCAGTTCTAGCGGGGGGGCCTTCAATGAGCAGTTCTTC	CASSSSGGAFNEQFF	.	TRBD2	15	TRBV6-5	TRBJ2-1
TGTGCCAGCTCACCGTCCGGGAGGGGGGGTTACGAGCAGTACTTC	CASSPSGRGGYEQYF	.	TRBD2	15	TRBV18	TRBJ2-7
TGTGCCAGCAGCTTAGATAGCGGGGGATACAATGAGCAGTTCTTC	CASSLDSGGYNEQFF	few	TRBD2	15	TRBV7-3	TRBJ2-1
TGTGCCATCAGTGATCACACAGGGAACACTGAAGCTTTCTTT	CAISDHTGNTEAFF	.	.	14	TRBV10-3	TRBJ1-1
TGCAGCGTTGTAGCAGGGGGAAATGTAGCAGATACGCAGTATTTT	CSVVAGGNVADTQYF	.	TRBD1	15	TRBV29-1	TRBJ2-3
TGTGCCAGCAGTCGGGACAGGCTGAACACTGAAGCTTTCTTT	CASSRDRLNTEAFF	once	TRBD1	14	TRBV27	TRBJ1-1
TGCGCCAGCAGCCTACCCCGACTAGCGGGGGGGTACAATGAGCAGTTCTTC	CASSLPRLAGGYNEQFF	.	TRBD2	17	TRBV4-1	TRBJ2-1
TGTGCCAGCAGCCTAGGTCCGGACAGGGGAACCCAGGGGCAGTACTTC	CASSLGPDRGTQGQYF	.	TRBD1	16	TRBV5-6	TRBJ2-7